A single sample is the source of the 27 T cell receptor beta chains below, sequenced in a study of beta chain features in type 1 diabetes. Study-level points and caveats: People with Type 1 diabetes carried modestly yet significantly shorter TCRB CDR3s in all four CD4+ subsets.

Expressed TCRB transcripts were sequenced because the entire RNA isolate underwent reverse transcription. Assay: immunoSEQ multiplex PCR; the TCRdb copy retains only in-frame clones and omits some. Here the sample spans approximately 170,000 clones, approximately 8.1% being singletons. The antigens these receptors bind are not known. Material: central memory CD4+ T cells from blood. The source of these receptors is a man younger than 30 with type 1 diabetes.

In its sample, this clone was seen a few times. The chain links TRBV6-6 to TRBJ1-1, with no clear D. Germline assignment: CDR1 MNHNY and CDR2 SVGAGI (reference sequence). V lost 4 bases, J lost 0 bases, and 9 bases lay in between. The CDR3 spans 14 residues. CDR3 DNA sequence: TGTGCCAGCAGTTCGGAGCGGATGAACACTGAAGCTTTCTTT. Translated, it gives CASSSERMNTEAFF.

The V and J genes are TRBV5-1 and TRBJ2-1; 7 bases are shared with TRBD1. V gave up 2 bases and J gave up 9 bases; unmatched junction bases: 8. Germline loops: CDR1 SGHRS, CDR2 YFSETQ. The CDR3 extends over 14 amino acids. In nucleotides, the CDR3 is TGCGCCAGCAGCTTCTTAACTACAGGGGTTGAGCAGTTCTTC. Amino acids: CASSFLTTGVEQFF.

The sample holds a few counts of this clone. This chain connects TRBV30 to TRBJ1-2, with D perhaps TRBD1 (6 bases). Germline CDR1 is GTSNPN and CDR2 is SVGIG (reference sequence). This CDR3 has 14 amino acids. Trimming took 3 bases from V and 2 from J, leaving 13 bases between them. Here the CDR3 reads CAWRIGGYNYGYTF. The CDR3 bases are TGTGCCTGGAGGATAGGGGGTTACAACTATGGCTACACCTTC.

The sample holds a few counts of this clone. This CDR3 is CASSYGGGTAKNIQYF. DNA for the CDR3: TGTGCCAGCAGCTACGGTGGGGGCACGGCCAAAAACATTCAGTACTTC. The chain links TRBV5-4 to TRBJ2-4; weak D call: TRBD1 (6 bases). The CDR3 is 16 amino acids. With 3 bases removed from V and 1 base from J, the gap between germline ends came to 14 bases. Germline CDR1 SGHNT, CDR2 YYREEE (reference sequence).

This sequence joins TRBV7-9 and TRBJ2-3; 9 nucleotides align to TRBD1. The CDR3 is 16 residues long. Germline values: CDR1 SEHNR, CDR2 FQNEAQ (reference sequence). Germline trimming cut 4 bases from V and 2 bases from J; bases unmatched to any gene: 7. The CDR3 spells CASSSSGQGFTDTQYF. CDR3 coding DNA: TGTGCCAGCAGCTCCTCGGGACAGGGCTTCACAGATACGCAGTATTTT.

This clone occurred a few times. The gene calls are TRBV2 and TRBJ2-1; the D gene is possibly TRBD1 (6 bases). Germline-derived CDR1 and CDR2 are SNHLY and FYNNEI. The CDR3 is 14 amino acids. V shed 9 bases and J shed 3 bases, with 15 bases lying between them. The CDR3 loop reads CASQPRTDYNEQFF. Written as DNA, the CDR3 is TGTGCCAGTCAGCCGAGGACAGACTACAATGAGCAGTTCTTC.

In this sample, this clone turned up a few times. The chain couples TRBV28 to TRBJ2-7, with a weak D call TRBD1 (6 bases). Per the germline V gene, CDR1 is MDHEN and CDR2 is SYDVKM. The length of the CDR3 is 14 residues. V lost 8 bases, J lost 3 bases, and 17 bases lay in between. This CDR3 is CASASGQGYYEQYF. For the CDR3, the DNA is TGTGCCAGCGCCTCCGGGCAGGGGTACTACGAGCAGTACTTC.

This clone has just a few counts. The chain carries TRBV5-4 and TRBJ2-7, with 7 bases lining up with TRBD2. Germline V lookup: CDR1 SGHNT, CDR2 YYREEE (reference sequence). CDR3 length: 15 amino acids. V lost 2 bases to trimming and J lost 4 bases; unmatched junction nucleotides: 9. The CDR3 here is CASSLAGRDGYEQYF. The CDR3 bases are TGTGCCAGCAGCTTAGCGGGAAGGGACGGGTACGAGCAGTACTTC.

The chain couples TRBV7-2 to TRBJ1-1; D possibly corresponds to TRBD1 (5 bases). The CDR3 is 15 residues long. From germline, CDR1 is SGHTA and CDR2 FQGNSA. V dropped 5 bases and J dropped 8 bases, with 21 bases sitting between them. Written as DNA, the CDR3 is TGTGCCAGCAGCCTGGATGGACAACTATCAGGAGAAGCTTTCTTT. This codes for CASSLDGQLSGEAFF.

This sequence joins TRBV13 and TRBJ2-3; TRBD2 aligns across 8 bases. The CDR3 is made up of 15 amino acids. CDR1 and CDR2 from the germline V gene are PRHDT and FYEKMQ (reference sequence). Trimming took 7 bases from V and 5 from J; bases not matched to a gene: 11. CDR3 nucleotides: TGTGCCAGCACCTACTCGGGGGGGCATGGAGATACGCAGTATTTT. This gives the protein CASTYSGGHGDTQYF.

This chain joins TRBV11-2 and TRBJ2-1; 9 bases agree with TRBD2. The CDR3 runs 15 residues. Germline CDR1 is SGHAT and CDR2 is FQNNGV. The junction had 10 bases not matched to a gene; V was cut back by 6 bases and J by 7 bases. Written as DNA, the CDR3 is TGTGCCAGCAGAGCCGCGGGGGGGCCGGGTAATGAGCAGTTCTTC. Its translation: CASRAAGGPGNEQFF.

The chain recombines TRBV11-2 with TRBJ1-1; TRBD1 agrees at 8 bases. CDR1 SGHAT and CDR2 FQNNGV come from the germline V gene. CDR3 length equals 15 residues. V shed 5 bases and J 4 bases; nucleotides not matched to a gene: 9. Written as DNA, the CDR3 is TGTGCCAGCAGCGCCTCGCTCACAGGGGGCACTGAAGCTTTCTTT. Its protein is CASSASLTGGTEAFF.

This clone occurred a few times. Written as DNA, the CDR3 is TGTGCCAGCAGCGACCTTGGCGGGACAGATACGCAGTATTTT. It yields the protein CASSDLGGTDTQYF. V gene TRBV9 combines with J gene TRBJ2-3; possibly TRBD2 for D (5 bases). The CDR3 has 14 residues. V was clipped by 3 bases and J by 3 bases, with 11 bases between them. Germline assignment: CDR1 SGDLS and CDR2 YYNGEE.

The table lists this clone with many counts. Different DNA sequences within this sample yield the same CDR3. V is TRBV5-4 and J is TRBJ2-3; D is uncertain. CDR1 is SGHNT, CDR2 YYREEE, per germline (reference sequence). This CDR3 region has 12 residues. V was clipped by 5 bases and J by 3 bases, with 7 bases between them. The CDR3, as DNA: TGTGCCAGCAGTTTATCGACAGATACGCAGTATTTT. This encodes CASSLSTDTQYF.

This clone was picked up a small number of times. This rearrangement joins TRBV4-1 to TRBJ2-7, with 10 nucleotides matching TRBD2. With 2 bases clipped from V and 2 bases from J, the junction kept 9 bases outside the gene matches. CDR1 and CDR2 from the germline V gene are MGHRA and YSYEKL. This CDR3 contains 17 residues. The CDR3 loop is CASSQRRSGRDTYEQYF. The CDR3 bases are TGCGCCAGCAGCCAAAGACGAAGCGGGAGGGACACCTACGAGCAGTACTTC.

This chain links TRBV2 with TRBJ2-1; D may be TRBD1 (6 bases). CDR1 SNHLY and CDR2 FYNNEI come from the germline V gene. The V end was cut by 7 bases, the J end by 10 bases, with 23 bases between. The CDR3 runs 15 residues. This chain's CDR3 is CASTILGYQRGEQFF. CDR3 in DNA: TGTGCCAGCACCATTCTGGGGTACCAGAGGGGGGAGCAGTTCTTC.

The chain recombines TRBV19 with TRBJ2-7; D possibly corresponds to TRBD2 (6 bases). This CDR3 has 13 amino acids. Deletions cut 5 bases from V and 0 bases from J, with 8 bases between. CDR1 is LNHDA and CDR2 is SQIVND in the germline V gene (reference sequence). The CDR3 nucleotides read TGTGCCAGTAGTCCGGGAGACTCCTACGAGCAGTACTTC. Protein: CASSPGDSYEQYF.

This clone was recorded at least ten times. The J gene is TRBJ2-1, the V gene TRBV18; D ambiguous. Trimming took off 3 bases at V and 0 bases at J, with 12 bases between the two ends. The CDR3 is 16 residues long. The germline CDR1 and CDR2 sequences are KGHSH and LQKENI. The CDR3 bases are TGTGCCAGCTCACCCGCGCGGCAGAGCTCCTACAATGAGCAGTTCTTC. It yields the protein CASSPARQSSYNEQFF.

The V and J genes are TRBV11-2 and TRBJ2-7; D is unresolved. CDR1 and CDR2 from the germline V gene are SGHAT and FQNNGV. CDR3 size: 12 residues. V lost 4 bases, J lost 6 bases, and 10 bases lay in between. The CDR3 region has the DNA TGTGCCAGCAGCTCCCTGTCGGGCGAGCAGTACTTC. It yields the protein CASSSLSGEQYF. The full variable domain, rest sourced from reference TRBV11-2 and TRBJ2-7, is EAGVAQSPRYKIIEKRQSVAFWCNPISGHATLYWYQQILGQGPKLLIQFQNNGVVDDSQLPKDRFSAERLKGVDSTLKIQPAKLEDSAVYLCASSSLSGEQYFGPGTRLTVT.

This clone was recorded a few times. The rearrangement joins TRBV5-4 to TRBJ2-7, with D possibly TRBD2 on 6 matching bases. In germline, CDR1 is SGHNT, CDR2 YYREEE (reference sequence). Trimming removed 4 bases from V and 6 bases from J, with 17 bases in between. This CDR3 contains 14 residues. Here the CDR3 DNA reads TGTGCCAGCAGCGCCCAACTCCCCGGGGGCGAGCAGTACTTC. Translation: CASSAQLPGGEQYF.

V is TRBV9 and J is TRBJ2-7, with D perhaps TRBD1 (7 bases). CDR1 SGDLS and CDR2 YYNGEE come from the germline V gene. The ends were cut back, 0 bases at V and 9 bases at J, with 16 bases in the middle. The CDR3 totals 14 residues. The CDR3 bases are TGTGCCAGCAGCGTAGAGGCAGGGGGGTCCCGGCAGTACTTC. Translated: CASSVEAGGSRQYF.

This chain uses TRBV30 with TRBJ2-6, with D possibly TRBD1 on 6 matching bases. Per germline, CDR1 GTSNPN and CDR2 SVGIG (reference sequence). The CDR3 contains 17 residues. The ends were cut back, 0 bases at V and 2 bases at J, with 14 bases in the middle. In DNA form, the CDR3 reads TGTGCCTGGAGTGTACAGAGAGGGGGAACTGGGGCCAACGTCCTGACTTTC. Amino acids: CAWSVQRGGTGANVLTF. Full variable domain (missing parts from reference TRBV30 and TRBJ2-6): SQTIHQWPATLVQPVGSPLSLECTVEGTSNPNLYWYRQAAGRGLQLLFYSVGIGQISSEVPQNLSASRPQDRQFILSSKKLLLSDSGFYLCAWSVQRGGTGANVLTFGAGSRLTVL.

The CDR3 DNA is TGCGCCAGCAGCCCGGAAGGGGGCTGGGAGACCCAGTACTTC. It translates to CASSPEGGWETQYF. V usage is TRBV5-1 and J usage is TRBJ2-5; 7 bases are shared with TRBD1. CDR3 length: 14 amino acids. The ends lost 4 bases at V and 5 bases at J; junction bases unmatched: 8. Germline assignment: CDR1 SGHRS and CDR2 YFSETQ.

The gene calls are TRBV19 and TRBJ1-5; 7 nucleotides match TRBD1. V was pared by 5 bases and J by 15 bases, with 19 bases of the junction left unmatched. Looked up from germline, CDR1 is LNHDA and CDR2 is SQIVND (reference sequence). This CDR3 is built from 15 residues. CDR3 loop: CASSPEKGQARQAHF. The CDR3 DNA is TGTGCCAGTAGTCCCGAAAAAGGACAGGCGAGGCAAGCGCATTTT.

This clone was seen more than once but under ten times. The gene calls are TRBV20-1 and TRBJ1-2, with TRBD1 matching over 7 bases. The CDR3 is 11 residues long. Germline CDR1 is DFQATT and CDR2 is SNEGSKA (reference sequence). V shed 5 bases and J 8 bases; nucleotides not matched to a gene: 5. CDR3 sequence reads: CSADRGLGYTF. CDR3 nucleotide sequence: TGCAGTGCTGATAGGGGGCTCGGCTACACCTTC.

This clone has a handful of counts. The chain couples TRBV14 to TRBJ2-1, with TRBD2 matching over 10 bases. The germline V gene encodes CDR1 SGHDN and CDR2 FVKESK. V dropped 1 base and J dropped 6; count of bases not matched to a gene: 3. The CDR3 totals 15 residues. In nucleotides, the CDR3 is TGTGCCAGCAGCCAAGCCAGCGGGAGGGCCAATGAGCAGTTCTTC. Protein sequence: CASSQASGRANEQFF.

This sequence joins TRBV7-2 and TRBJ1-4; D remains unclear. Between the trimmed V and J ends, which lost 1 base and 10 bases, there was a span of 10 bases. The CDR3 totals 13 residues. Germline V gene data show CDR1 as SGHTA and CDR2 as FQGNSA. The DNA of the CDR3 is TGTGCCAGCAGCTTAGATCGACGGGGAAAACTGTTTTTT. Amino acid sequence: CASSLDRRGKLFF.